This TCR beta chain comes out of a study of spatial heterogeneity in lung cancer (dated by TCRdb to about 2019). Background for the entire study: The donors were 60 to 80 patients from the lung TRACERx cohort who had early-stage, untreated non-small cell lung cancer. At surgery, both alpha and beta chains were TCR-sequenced in about 200 tumor regions, 64 matched nontumor lung samples and 50 to 60 PBMC samples. In non-small cell lung cancer, the study made a quantitative comparison of TCR alpha and beta repertoires among multiple tumor regions, matched nontumor lung and blood. In the raw uncorrected reads, each unique combination of TCR and UMI appeared more than ten times on average. Follow-up PBMC samples were sequenced whenever available, and the median time to follow-up was approximately two years after resection. More beta-chain than alpha-chain transcripts were consistently detected, likely reflecting higher beta-chain transcript abundance. The study linked features of the TCR repertoire to counts of nonsynonymous mutations, which were determined by whole-exome sequencing of tumor tissue. Overall results and qualifications from the work: Additional single-cell paired TCR alpha and beta sequencing was considered necessary to confirm, at a functional level, the hypothesis that regional TCRs recognize regional mutations. Comparisons of baseline and follow-up blood repertoires included only 15 or so patients. Ubiquitous expanded tumor TCRs were found in blood more often at tumor resection than at routine follow-up.

To prepare the library, 5' RACE was applied. The sequencing machine was a NextSeq 500. In the TCR library protocol, a unique molecular identifier was attached to each TCR cDNA molecule so that PCR and sequencing errors could be corrected. On the study's bioinformatics: TCR identification, UMI-based error correction and CDR3 extraction were all carried out with Decombinator tools. Expanded TCRs were defined as those above a frequency of 2 per 1,000, corresponding to the top 1% of the tumor frequency distribution. Rényi diversity was computed with the R vegan package after subsampling each repertoire 100 times to 5,000 TCRs. CDR3 similarity networks were built from amino acid triplet string-kernel similarity, connecting CDR3s with pairwise similarity above 0.82. Using fastp at Q25 and MiXCR, TCRdb reprocessed the public reads and kept productive beta chains. Records with the same CDR3 protein are collapsed into one entry carrying the most frequent genes and DNA. The V and J calls were not made by the authors but by TCRdb's processing. The sample table shows approximately 41,000 distinct CDR3 sequences, and about 10% are seen once. Roughly a sixth of the sample is taken by the ten largest.

Ten or more counts support this clonotype. The specificity of this receptor is unknown. Per-base quality was not reported, and no clone a single base away is much larger than it. CDR1 and CDR2 are drawn from the germline V gene: MRHNA, SNTAGT. The CDR3 holds 12 amino acids from the cysteine to the phenylalanine. The sequence is cut down to CDR3 DNA, 36 bases in frame from base 1. V gives up 1 base and J gives up 10 bases, and the segment between their germline ends measures 8 bases. Explained via the paper, the time point label denotes: blood at routine non-recurrence follow-up after resection. For TCR sequencing, whole RNA was extracted from tumor and nontumor lung tissue, or from cryopreserved PBMC samples, and no cell sorting was done. Only patients with enough RNA available from two or more tumor regions were chosen for TCR sequencing.

This specimen consisted of PBMCs, obtained at follow-up. Rearrangement joined TRBV6-4 to TRBJ2-1; a tentative D call is TRBD2 (5 bases match). The clonotype originates from a female donor with early-stage non-small cell lung cancer. The CDR3 reads CASSDWRGEQFF. The nucleotide sequence reads as follows: TGTGCCAGCAGTGACTGGAGAGGGGAGCAGTTCTTC.